A single TCR beta chain is shown here with its context. This sample stems from a study of OX40 agonist ivuxolimab in advanced cancers. J lost 0 bases, V lost 2 bases, and 7 bases had no gene match. CDR1 is SGDLS, CDR2 YYNGEE, per germline. The CDR3 sequence is 18 residues long. A history of autoimmune disease or systemic immunosuppression excluded patients. This table comes from immunoSEQ multiplex PCR, and its TCRdb copy is limited to in-frame clones, with some not included. Of around 110,000 clones in the sample, roughly 95% were seen once. The receptor was derived from an adult with an advanced solid tumor such as melanoma, head and neck, liver or kidney cancer. The chain has TRBV9 and TRBJ2-3; 12 nucleotides agree with TRBD2. Sequenced material: CD4+ or CD8+ T cells sorted from blood, taken in a trial of the OX40 agonist ivuxolimab. CDR3 sequence reads: CASSVTSGGPYSTDTQYF. For the CDR3, the DNA is TGTGCCAGCAGCGTGACTAGCGGGGGTCCTTATAGCACAGATACGCAGTATTTT.